Shown below are 25 T cell receptor beta chains from a single sample sequenced in a study of cytomegalovirus exposure and HLA in healthy donors. This table comes from immunoSEQ multiplex PCR, and its TCRdb copy is limited to in-frame clones, with some not included. The sample lists 90,000 to 130,000 clones; approximately 85% were seen once. The sample was PBMCs. These receptors all come from a woman aged 18-29 years in good health and CMV-seronegative.

V is TRBV10-3 and J is TRBJ2-1, with 10 bases matching TRBD2. V dropped 5 bases and J dropped 2; count of bases not matched to a gene: 6. This CDR3 has 16 amino acids. Germline values: CDR1 ENHRY, CDR2 SYGVKD. CDR3 bases: TGTGCCATCAGTTTTGTAGCGGGGGGAACCTACAATGAGCAGTTCTTC. Amino acid sequence: CAISFVAGGTYNEQFF.

This clone appeared once. The gene calls are TRBV4-2 and TRBJ2-3; 7 bases match TRBD2. The CDR3 runs 15 residues. Germline-derived CDR1 and CDR2 are LGHNA and YNFKEQ. J gave up 1 base and V 4 bases, and 5 bases lay outside the gene matches. CDR3 coding DNA: TGTGCCAGCAGCCCTTCTGGGAGGGGCACAGATACGCAGTATTTT. Amino acids: CASSPSGRGTDTQYF.

The chain combines TRBV27 with TRBJ1-1; maybe TRBD1 (5 bases). In germline, CDR1 is MNHEY, CDR2 SMNVEV (reference sequence). Trimming removed 5 bases from V and 0 bases from J, with 10 bases in between. This CDR3 contains 14 residues. The CDR3, as DNA: TGTGCCAGCAGTGTAGGGGCCTTGAACACTGAAGCTTTCTTT. Protein product: CASSVGALNTEAFF.

The CDR3 nucleotides read TGTGCCAGCAGTTTAAGGCAGGGGGAGACCCAGTACTTC. This sequence encodes CASSLRQGETQYF. The chain couples TRBV27 to TRBJ2-5, with D possibly matching TRBD1 (6 bases). Germline CDR1 is MNHEY and CDR2 is SMNVEV (reference sequence). The CDR3 consists of 13 residues. The ends were cut back, 2 bases at V and 5 bases at J, with 9 bases in the middle.

The genes are TRBV4-1 and TRBJ1-5; possible D gene TRBD1, 5 bases. Trimming pared 0 bases from V and 4 bases from J, leaving 16 bases between. The germline CDR1 and CDR2 sequences are MGHRA and YSYEKL. The CDR3 extends over 17 amino acids. CDR3: CASSQELVPGGNQPQHF. DNA for the CDR3: TGCGCCAGCAGCCAAGAACTCGTCCCGGGGGGGAATCAGCCCCAGCATTTT.

Worth noting for this clone: An end of the junction does not agree with germline; a read error may underlie this. The rearrangement uses TRBV5-5 and TRBJ2-7; D gene uncertain. This CDR3 is built from 13 residues. Germline V CDR1 and CDR2: SGHKS, YYEKEE (reference sequence). CDR3 DNA: TGTGCCAGCAGCTTGGGAGAAGTTCAGGCGATGATCTTC. Translating it yields CASSLGEVQAMIF.

The chain joins TRBV15 to TRBJ2-7; 8 nucleotides agree with TRBD1. V lost 3 bases, J lost 6 bases, and 13 bases stayed unmatched. The CDR3 loop spans 16 amino acids. Germline loops: CDR1 LNHNV, CDR2 YYDKDF (reference sequence). The CDR3, as DNA: TGTGCCACCAGCAGCCTAACGACAGGGGTAGGAGGCGAGCAGTACTTC. Amino acid sequence: CATSSLTTGVGGEQYF.

The chain combines TRBV5-1 with TRBJ1-4, with D perhaps TRBD1 (5 bases). V lost 5 bases, J lost 8 bases, and 19 bases lay in between. Germline V CDR1 and CDR2: SGHRS, YFSETQ. The CDR3 has 15 residues. CDR3 DNA sequence: TGCGCCAGCAGTCTGGGCGGGGCTGTGGGAGAAAAACTGTTTTTT. Protein product: CASSLGGAVGEKLFF.

This sequence joins TRBV21-1 and TRBJ2-7; the DNA was not compared with TRBD1, the D call given in the table. TRBV21-1 is a known pseudogene. The CDR3 extends over 16 amino acids. The CDR3 DNA sequence: TGTGCCAGCAGCAAAGAATCGCGGACAGGGGGATACGAGCAGTACTTC. It codes for CASSKESRTGGYEQYF.

V and J are TRBV28 and TRBJ2-1, with 9 bases identical to TRBD1. Germline V gene lookup returns CDR1 MDHEN and CDR2 SYDVKM. V trimming: 4 bases; J trimming: 8 bases; junction bases outside the gene matches: 9. The CDR3 loop spans 15 amino acids. CDR3 DNA sequence: TGTGCCAGCAGTTCCTACAGGGGGCCTCGAGATGAGCAGTTCTTC. Translation: CASSSYRGPRDEQFF.

This chain connects TRBV27 to TRBJ1-2; no reliable D call. The CDR3 is 14 residues long. Trimming removed 6 bases at V and 4 bases at J, with 15 bases between. From germline, CDR1 is MNHEY and CDR2 SMNVEV (reference sequence). The CDR3 nucleotides are TGTGCCAGCAGAATCCGGGATGGAGCCTATGGCTACACCTTC. Translated, it gives CASRIRDGAYGYTF.

The chain links TRBV30 to TRBJ1-1; no clear D. V was trimmed by 5 bases and J by 0 bases, leaving 7 bases between them. CDR1 is GTSNPN and CDR2 is SVGIG in the germline V gene (reference sequence). The CDR3 covers 12 residues. CDR3 residues: CAWRGLNTEAFF. In DNA form, the CDR3 reads TGTGCCTGGCGGGGATTGAACACTGAAGCTTTCTTT.

The chain uses TRBV7-9 and TRBJ2-3; weak D call: TRBD1 (5 bases). V was shortened by 4 bases and J by 4 bases, with 9 bases between the two germline ends. Germline V CDR1 and CDR2: SEHNR, FQNEAQ (reference sequence). The CDR3 totals 13 residues. The CDR3 spells CASSSQGADTQYF. The CDR3 DNA is TGTGCCAGCAGCTCCCAGGGCGCAGATACGCAGTATTTT.

This clone showed up just once. The chain couples TRBV27 to TRBJ2-7; maybe TRBD1 (6 bases). The CDR3 covers 15 residues. The V and J ends lost 6 bases and 6 bases respectively, with 21 bases between them. Germline values: CDR1 MNHEY, CDR2 SMNVEV (reference sequence). The CDR3 nucleotides read TGTGCCAGCAGATCCCTCAGGGGAGAGTACGGCGAGCAGTACTTC. Amino acid sequence: CASRSLRGEYGEQYF.

This clone was recorded only once. The gene calls are TRBV5-1 and TRBJ1-2; D is perhaps TRBD1 (6 bases). Germline V gene data show CDR1 as SGHRS and CDR2 as YFSETQ. The V gene lost 0 bases and the J gene lost 7 bases, with 25 bases spanning the gap. CDR3 length equals 18 residues. The CDR3 coding sequence is TGCGCCAGCAGCTTGGTAGTAACGAGTCGGGGGGCGGCGAGTGGCTACACCTTC. It translates to CASSLVVTSRGAASGYTF.

The CDR3 nucleotides read TGTGCCACCCGGGACAGTCGCACAGATACGCAGTATTTT. Translated, it gives CATRDSRTDTQYF. This chain links TRBV19 with TRBJ2-3; 7 bases line up with TRBD1. The V segment lost 10 bases and the J segment 1 base; nucleotides outside the gene matches: 5. The CDR3 runs 13 residues. In germline, CDR1 is LNHDA, CDR2 SQIVND (reference sequence).

In this sample, this clone turned up once. The chain employs TRBV28 and TRBJ1-2; D unresolved. V lost 5 bases, J lost 4 bases, and 8 bases lay in between. The germline V gene encodes CDR1 MDHEN and CDR2 SYDVKM. The CDR3 length is 12 residues. The CDR3 DNA is TGTGCCAGCAGTCCTGAGGCCTATGGCTACACCTTC. This codes for CASSPEAYGYTF.

DNA for the CDR3: TGTGCCAGCAGTGAAGGGGGCGGGGGGACAGCTTCTGGAAACACCATATATTTT. Translating gives CASSEGGGGTASGNTIYF. The chain joins TRBV2 to TRBJ1-3; TRBD1 agrees at 7 bases. The CDR3 sequence is 18 residues long. CDR1 and CDR2 (germline): SNHLY, FYNNEI. The V segment lost 1 base and the J segment 1 base; nucleotides outside the gene matches: 10.

The CDR3 DNA sequence: TGTGCCAGCAGCTACCAACCAGATGAGCAGTTCTTC. It yields the protein CASSYQPDEQFF. J is TRBJ2-1 and V is TRBV7-9; D gene uncertain. The length of the CDR3 is 12 residues. Germline values: CDR1 SEHNR, CDR2 FQNEAQ (reference sequence). V was clipped by 4 bases and J by 8 bases, with 9 bases between them.

CDR3 in amino acids: CASSPGTDNQPQHF. The CDR3 DNA reads TGCGCCAGCAGCCCGGGGACAGATAATCAGCCCCAGCATTTT. The genes are TRBV4-1 and TRBJ1-5, with 7 bases aligning to TRBD1. The CDR3 has 14 residues. V was clipped by 4 bases and J by 4 bases; unmatched bases: 4. CDR1 MGHRA and CDR2 YSYEKL come from the germline V gene.

In its sample, this clone was seen once. The chain links TRBV7-9 to TRBJ2-7; TRBD2 aligns across 10 bases. Losses at the gene ends were 1 base for V and 7 bases for J; bases not matched to a gene: 10. This CDR3 comprises 16 residues. Germline V gives CDR1 SEHNR, CDR2 FQNEAQ (reference sequence). CDR3 residues: CASSLVLAGPPGEQYF. The CDR3 nucleotides are TGTGCCAGCAGCTTAGTACTAGCGGGGCCCCCGGGAGAGCAGTACTTC.

This clone was seen a handful of times. The genes are TRBV30 and TRBJ2-7; TRBD1 matches 10 bases. The germline V gene has CDR1 GTSNPN and CDR2 SVGIG (reference sequence). This CDR3 is 12 amino acids long. The J segment lost 4 bases and the V segment lost 5 bases, leaving 2 bases of the junction unmatched. CDR3 DNA sequence: TGTGCCTGGGAGGGACAGGGGTACGAGCAGTACTTC. Amino acids: CAWEGQGYEQYF.

V and J are TRBV6-4 and TRBJ2-3; 10 bases match TRBD2. V was pared by 0 bases and J by 4 bases, with 4 bases of the junction left unmatched. CDR1 is MRHNA and CDR2 is SNTAGT in the germline V gene. The CDR3 extends over 16 amino acids. CDR3 sequence: CASSDSSSGGADTQYF. The CDR3 DNA reads TGTGCCAGCAGTGACTCGAGCAGCGGGGGGGCAGATACGCAGTATTTT.

The chain couples TRBV5-4 to TRBJ1-4, with D possibly being TRBD1 (5 bases). Trimming stripped 4 bases from V and 5 bases from J, with 12 bases between. Germline V CDR1 and CDR2: SGHNT, YYREEE (reference sequence). The CDR3 spans 14 residues. CDR3 in DNA: TGTGCCAGCAGCCCGGCTGGGGGGAATGAAAAACTGTTTTTT. It translates to CASSPAGGNEKLFF.

The chain has TRBV4-1 and TRBJ2-2; 7 bases fit TRBD1. The CDR3 runs 16 residues. The germline V gene encodes CDR1 MGHRA and CDR2 YSYEKL. With 2 bases clipped from V and 0 bases from J, the junction kept 3 bases outside the gene matches. CDR3 loop: CASSQRTGPNTGELFF. Here the CDR3 DNA reads TGCGCCAGCAGCCAAAGGACAGGCCCGAACACCGGGGAGCTGTTTTTT.